This T cell receptor (beta chain) was recovered during a study of siplizumab effects on memory and regulatory T cells. Per sample, roughly 9.5 x 10^4 TCR templates were assayed. Sequenced by immunoSEQ multiplex PCR; TCRdb stores in-frame clones only, minus some. The data show fewer than 65,000 clones, 85% to 95% seen once. This CDR3 contains 14 residues. Germline values: CDR1 SGDLS, CDR2 YYNGEE. With V trimmed by 3 bases and J by 5 bases, 6 bases remained unmatched. This receptor was identified in a human donor in good health. Sequencing was performed on CD8+ T cells sorted from blood. V is TRBV9 and J is TRBJ2-7; 9 positions match TRBD1. Here the CDR3 reads CASSGGGTGNEQYF. Here the CDR3 DNA reads TGTGCCAGCAGCGGAGGGGGGACAGGGAACGAGCAGTACTTC.